A selection of T cell receptor beta chains follows, all from one sample in a study of T cells in Graves' hyperthyroidism and ophthalmopathy. TCRdb itself ran the multiplex PCR reads through MiXCR, one entry per CDR3 protein. Found here are around 600,000 distinct CDR3 sequences, 13% to 15% of them singletons; the top ten hold 6.5% to 9%. Specimen: blood. All receptors derive from a young woman with Graves' ophthalmopathy. Each CDR3 is given with its conserved first and last residue. D genes are given only for firm matches. The size field is filled for only some rows; it gives once, few, many or a size class.

v_call	clone_size	j_call	d_call	cdr3_aa	cdr3_nt
TRBV28	many	TRBJ2-2	-	CASNLGSTGELFF	TGTGCCAGCAACCTTGGCTCTACCGGGGAGCTGTTTTTT
TRBV9	few	TRBJ1-1	-	CASSPGYSTEAFF	TGTGCCAGCAGCCCTGGGTATAGCACTGAAGCTTTCTTT
TRBV12-3/TRBV12-4	many	TRBJ1-3	-	CASPPAMYGGNTIYF	TGTGCCAGCCCCCCCGCAATGTACGGAGGAAACACCATATATTTT
TRBV12-3/TRBV12-4	few	TRBJ2-6	-	CASSFSATAGANVLTF	TGTGCCAGCAGTTTTAGTGCGACGGCGGGGGCCAACGTCCTGACTTTC
TRBV7-2	many	TRBJ2-1	TRBD2	CASSLVGLSGGGGDEQFF	TGTGCCAGCAGCTTAGTGGGCCTCAGCGGGGGGGGGGGCGACGAGCAGTTCTTC
TRBV20-1	many	TRBJ1-2	-	CSDSGSFVHGYTF	TGCAGTGATTCCGGGTCCTTCGTACATGGCTACACCTTC
TRBV2	many	TRBJ2-1	-	CASEGGPYNEQFF	TGTGCCAGCGAGGGGGGACCGTACAATGAGCAGTTCTTC
TRBV7-2	many	TRBJ2-2	TRBD1	CASSLEVDRTGELFF	TGTGCCAGCAGCTTAGAGGTGGACAGGACCGGGGAGCTGTTTTTT
TRBV7-3	many	TRBJ2-7	TRBD2	CASSLGLVRGSEQYF	TGTGCCAGCAGCCTCGGACTAGTCCGGGGGTCCGAGCAGTACTTC
TRBV6-2/TRBV6-3	-	TRBJ1-1	TRBD1	CASSSLARGPLTTEAFF	TGTGCCAGCAGTTCGCTAGCCAGGGGGCCCCTGACCACTGAAGCTTTCTTT
TRBV7-3	few	TRBJ2-2	-	CASSRPVRDSISTGELFF	TGTGCCAGCAGCCGTCCCGTCCGGGACTCGATCTCCACCGGGGAGCTGTTTTTT
TRBV18	few	TRBJ1-1	-	CASSPTVLNTEAFF	TGTGCCAGCTCACCAACGGTATTGAACACTGAAGCTTTCTTT
TRBV29-1	-	TRBJ1-2	-	CSVVLNQLPYGYTF	TGCAGCGTTGTACTTAATCAGTTACCCTATGGCTACACCTTC
TRBV10-3	few	TRBJ1-1	-	CAISESSVRAFF	TGTGCCATCAGTGAGTCTTCCGTTAGAGCTTTCTTT
TRBV27	many	TRBJ2-5	TRBD2	CASSPRLAGETQYF	TGTGCCAGCAGTCCGCGACTAGCAGGAGAGACCCAGTACTTC
TRBV12-3/TRBV12-4	many	TRBJ1-1	TRBD1	CASSPGQTHTEAFF	TGTGCCAGCAGTCCGGGACAGACTCACACTGAAGCTTTCTTT
TRBV9	-	TRBJ2-7	TRBD2	CASSLHGTSGYEQYF	TGTGCCAGCAGCCTACACGGGACTAGCGGCTACGAGCAGTACTTC
TRBV27	many	TRBJ2-7	TRBD1	CASSLQGAYVQYF	TGTGCCAGCAGTTTACAGGGGGCGTATGTGCAGTACTTC
TRBV9	many	TRBJ1-1	-	CASSGNVKAPEAFF	TGTGCCAGCAGCGGGAACGTCAAGGCGCCCGAAGCTTTCTTT
TRBV28	many	TRBJ2-3	TRBD2	CASSVLAGGPEDTQYF	TGTGCCAGCAGTGTACTAGCGGGAGGACCCGAAGATACGCAGTATTTT
TRBV28	many	TRBJ1-5	TRBD1	CASRGSTGGHQPQHF	TGTGCCAGCAGGGGTTCGACAGGGGGGCATCAGCCCCAGCATTTT
TRBV7-8	few	TRBJ1-5	-	CASSLGRDYQPQHF	TGTGCCAGCAGCTTAGGTAGGGACTATCAGCCCCAGCATTTT
TRBV28	many	TRBJ2-3	TRBD2	CASSPLAADTQYF	TGTGCCAGCAGTCCCCTAGCGGCAGATACGCAGTATTTT
TRBV10-1	many	TRBJ2-7	-	CANQTDSYEQYF	TGCGCCAACCAGACGGACTCCTACGAGCAGTACTTC
TRBV29-1	many	TRBJ2-1	TRBD2	CSAGTSSGGGEQFF	TGCAGCGCAGGGACTAGCTCCGGTGGGGGTGAGCAGTTCTTC
TRBV11-3	many	TRBJ2-2	-	CASSLDSGPGELFF	TGTGCCAGCAGCTTAGATTCAGGGCCCGGGGAGCTGTTTTTT
TRBV28	many	TRBJ2-5	TRBD1	CASTTGQGKGESQYF	TGTGCCAGCACCACGGGACAGGGGAAAGGGGAGAGCCAGTACTTC
TRBV6-2/TRBV6-3	many	TRBJ1-3	TRBD1	CASRTGTVSSGNTIYF	TGTGCCAGCAGAACCGGGACAGTTTCCTCTGGAAACACCATATATTTT
TRBV28	-	TRBJ1-2	-	CASTPLELPNLNTF	TGTGCCAGCACCCCCTTGGAATTACCAAACCTTAACACCTTC
TRBV5-8	many	TRBJ1-5	-	CASTLPRGVRGNQPQHF	TGTGCCAGCACCCTACCTAGAGGGGTCAGAGGCAATCAGCCCCAGCATTTT
TRBV30	many	TRBJ2-5	TRBD2	CAWSVGGGQETQYF	TGTGCCTGGAGTGTGGGGGGGGGCCAAGAGACCCAGTACTTC
TRBV15	-	TRBJ2-7	TRBD2	CATSRERTSGYEQYF	TGTGCCACCAGCAGAGAGAGGACTAGCGGCTACGAGCAGTACTTC
TRBV3-1	few	TRBJ2-7	-	CASSQVQRIGQYF	TGTGCCAGCAGCCAAGTTCAGAGGATCGGGCAGTACTTC
TRBV10-3	many	TRBJ2-5	-	CAISESPGLQETQYF	TGTGCCATCAGTGAGTCGCCAGGGCTCCAAGAGACCCAGTACTTC
TRBV29-1	-	TRBJ2-2	-	CSGSEGASPGEPFF	TGCAGCGGTTCGGAGGGCGCTTCCCCCGGGGAGCCGTTTTTT
TRBV10-3	-	TRBJ2-1	TRBD2	CAIGSGLAGVEEQFF	TGTGCCATCGGGTCGGGACTAGCGGGAGTTGAGGAGCAGTTCTTC
TRBV7-9	many	TRBJ1-2	TRBD1	CASTTTGPVNYGYTF	TGTGCCAGCACCACGACAGGGCCGGTTAACTATGGCTACACCTTC
TRBV6-2/TRBV6-3	many	TRBJ2-3	-	CASSYWAGNRTDTQYF	TGTGCCAGCAGTTACTGGGCCGGTAATCGCACAGATACGCAGTATTTT
TRBV24-1	many	TRBJ2-1	-	CATSDFSLNNEQFF	TGTGCCACCAGTGATTTCTCCCTTAACAATGAGCAGTTCTTC